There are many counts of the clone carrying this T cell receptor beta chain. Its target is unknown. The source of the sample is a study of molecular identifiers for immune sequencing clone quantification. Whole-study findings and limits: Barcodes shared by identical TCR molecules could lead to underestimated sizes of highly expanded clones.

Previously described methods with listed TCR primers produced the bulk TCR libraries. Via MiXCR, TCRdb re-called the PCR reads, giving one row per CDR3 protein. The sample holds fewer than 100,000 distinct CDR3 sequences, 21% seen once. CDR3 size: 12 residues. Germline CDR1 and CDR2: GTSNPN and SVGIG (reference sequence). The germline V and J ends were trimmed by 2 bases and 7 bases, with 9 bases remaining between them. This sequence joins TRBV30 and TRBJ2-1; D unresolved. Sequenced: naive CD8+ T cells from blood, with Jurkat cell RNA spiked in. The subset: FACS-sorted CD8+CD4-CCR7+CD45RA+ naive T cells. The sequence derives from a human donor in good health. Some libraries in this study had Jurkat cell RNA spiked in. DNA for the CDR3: TGTGCCTGGAGTTATGCTTTGAATGAGCAGTTCTTC. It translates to CAWSYALNEQFF.